A single sample is the source of the 16 T cell receptor beta chains below, sequenced in a study of blood T cell repertoires in COVID-19. Assay used: immunoSEQ multiplex PCR; TCRdb lists only in-frame clones, some missing. The sample lists under 100,000 clones, around four fifths occurring once. The sequencing input was peripheral blood. These receptors all stem from a woman in her sixties or seventies with acute or convalescent COVID-19.

The chain uses TRBV11-3 and TRBJ2-5; 7 bases are a match to TRBD1. The CDR3 is 16 amino acids. Germline V gives CDR1 SGHNT, CDR2 YENEEA. V was clipped by 1 base and J by 3 bases; unmatched bases: 8. The CDR3 DNA reads TGTGCCAGCAGCTTAGGTCCCACCGGGACAGAAGAGACCCAGTACTTC. Translated, it gives CASSLGPTGTEETQYF.

The chain joins TRBV5-1 to TRBJ2-2; TRBD1 agrees at 8 bases. Germline V gene lookup returns CDR1 SGHRS and CDR2 YFSETQ. The CDR3 extends over 15 amino acids. J gave up 3 bases and V 2 bases, and 3 bases lay outside the gene matches. Written as DNA, the CDR3 is TGCGCCAGCAGCTTACCAGGGGGCTACACCGGGGAGCTGTTTTTT. It codes for CASSLPGGYTGELFF.

The chain combines TRBV9 with TRBJ2-3; 10 nucleotides agree with TRBD2. V shed 2 bases, J shed 2 bases, and the junction held 2 bases outside the gene matches. CDR3 size: 15 residues. The V gene's germline CDR1 is SGDLS and CDR2 YYNGEE. The CDR3 sequence: CASSVSGGATDTQYF. For the CDR3, the DNA is TGTGCCAGCAGCGTGAGCGGGGGGGCCACAGATACGCAGTATTTT.

V and J are TRBV30 and TRBJ1-6; D is unclear. Per the germline V gene, CDR1 is GTSNPN and CDR2 is SVGIG (reference sequence). This CDR3 region has 13 residues. Trimming cost V 1 base and J 7 bases, with 8 bases left between them. The CDR3: CAWSGAANSPLHF. The CDR3 bases are TGTGCCTGGAGTGGGGCCGCGAATTCACCCCTCCACTTT.

The V and J genes are TRBV24-1 and TRBJ1-2, with D possibly being TRBD1 (6 bases). CDR1 and CDR2 (germline): KGHDR, SFDVKD. The CDR3 sequence is 13 residues long. V lost 4 bases, J lost 8 bases, and 13 bases lay in between. The CDR3 DNA reads as TGTGCCACCAGTGACCAACAGGGACGGGGCTACACCTTC. It encodes CATSDQQGRGYTF.

This sequence joins TRBV7-2 and TRBJ1-1; the D gene is possibly TRBD1 (6 bases). This CDR3 spans 14 amino acids. V was clipped by 5 bases and J by 5 bases, with 15 bases between them. The V gene's germline CDR1 is SGHTA and CDR2 FQGNSA. CDR3 in amino acids: CASSLQTGSTEAFF. In nucleotides, the CDR3 is TGTGCCAGCAGCCTGCAAACAGGGAGTACTGAAGCTTTCTTT.

V usage is TRBV5-1 and J usage is TRBJ2-3; perhaps TRBD2 as D (7 bases). Trimming shortened V by 0 bases and J by 7 bases, and 9 bases separated the two germline ends. Germline values: CDR1 SGHRS, CDR2 YFSETQ. The CDR3 extends over 13 amino acids. In DNA form, the CDR3 reads TGCGCCAGCAGCTTGGAGGGGGGGCATACGCAGTATTTT. Amino acids: CASSLEGGHTQYF.

The J gene is TRBJ1-2, the V gene TRBV5-5, with D hard to call. The germline V and J ends were trimmed by 3 bases and 8 bases, with 11 bases remaining between them. Germline V gives CDR1 SGHKS, CDR2 YYEKEE (reference sequence). The CDR3 has 12 amino acids. This chain's CDR3 is CASSSSIGGYTF. CDR3 DNA: TGTGCCAGCAGCTCTAGTATCGGGGGCTACACCTTC.

The chain carries TRBV7-2 and TRBJ2-7, with TRBD2 matching 12 bases. The J segment lost 2 bases and the V segment lost 5 bases, leaving 4 bases of the junction unmatched. This CDR3 spans 15 amino acids. The germline V gene has CDR1 SGHTA and CDR2 FQGNSA. This chain's CDR3 is CASSAASGGAYEQYF. The CDR3 nucleotides read TGTGCCAGCAGCGCTGCTAGCGGGGGGGCCTACGAGCAGTACTTC.

The rearrangement uses TRBV7-9 and TRBJ1-3; D may be TRBD1 (6 bases). There are 13 residues in the CDR3. Trimming removed 5 bases from V and 7 bases from J, with 12 bases in between. The germline gives CDR1 SEHNR, CDR2 FQNEAQ (reference sequence). The CDR3 protein is CASSPQGTNTIYF. The CDR3 DNA follows: TGTGCCAGCAGCCCACAGGGTACGAACACCATATATTTT.

V and J are TRBV25-1 and TRBJ1-6; a weak D match, TRBD1 (5 bases). V lost 4 bases to trimming and J lost 14 bases, with 12 bases between them. Germline V CDR1 and CDR2: MGHDK, SYGVNS. The CDR3 runs 12 residues. The DNA of the CDR3 is TGTGCCAGCAGTGTGGGGCCGGGAGCCCTCCACTTT. Encoded protein: CASSVGPGALHF.

The chain has TRBV9 and TRBJ1-2; TRBD1 matches 9 bases. J lost 6 bases, V lost 3 bases, and 9 bases had no gene match. CDR1 and CDR2 from the germline V gene are SGDLS and YYNGEE. The CDR3 contains 15 residues. The CDR3 sequence is CASSAWTGAVDGYTF. CDR3 DNA sequence: TGTGCCAGCAGCGCTTGGACAGGGGCCGTGGATGGCTACACCTTC. Together with reference TRBV9 and TRBJ1-2, the CDR3 gives the full variable domain: DSGVTQTPKHLITATGQRVTLRCSPRSGDLSVYWYQQSLDQGLQFLIQYYNGEERAKGNILERFSAQQFPDLHSELNLSSLELGDSALYFCASSAWTGAVDGYTFGSGTRLTVV.

The J gene is TRBJ1-1, the V gene TRBV27; 7 nucleotides match TRBD1. The trim removed 5 bases at V and 7 bases at J, leaving 7 bases unmatched. From germline, CDR1 is MNHEY and CDR2 SMNVEV (reference sequence). CDR3 length equals 13 residues. CDR3 nucleotides: TGTGCCAGCAGTCGACAGGGTCGGGGTGAAGCTTTCTTT. This sequence encodes CASSRQGRGEAFF.

This clone appeared a single time. The chain is built from TRBV5-1 and TRBJ2-7; TRBD1 aligns across 11 bases. The CDR3 length is 14 residues. J gave up 2 bases and V 3 bases, and 1 base lay outside the gene matches. Per the germline V gene, CDR1 is SGHRS and CDR2 is YFSETQ. The CDR3, as DNA: TGCGCCAGCAGCTCGGGACAGGGGGCCTACGAGCAGTACTTC. Its translation: CASSSGQGAYEQYF.

The J gene is TRBJ1-1, the V gene TRBV28; 9 bases are shared with TRBD1. V was clipped by 6 bases and J by 5 bases; unmatched bases: 10. This CDR3 comprises 15 residues. CDR1 MDHEN and CDR2 SYDVKM come from the germline V gene. CDR3 sequence reads: CASRLTGGPVTEAFF. The CDR3 DNA is TGTGCCAGCAGGTTAACAGGGGGCCCAGTGACTGAAGCTTTCTTT.

The V and J genes are TRBV6-5 and TRBJ2-2; 8 bases are a match to TRBD2. The germline V gene has CDR1 MNHEY and CDR2 SVGAGI. The CDR3 is 15 amino acids. Trimming at V came to 8 bases and at J to 4 bases, leaving 9 bases not matched to a gene. The CDR3, as DNA: TGTGCCAGCCGCGCAGCGGGAGTGGGCACCGGGGAGCTGTTTTTT. This encodes CASRAAGVGTGELFF.